The clone carrying this TCR beta chain was detected a few times. The antigen remains unidentified. The record originates from a study of beta chain features in type 1 diabetes. Reverse transcribing all isolated RNA meant expressed TCRB transcripts were sequenced. Libraries were prepared by immunoSEQ multiplex PCR; TCRdb keeps only in-frame clonotypes and omits some of them. The data show about 400,000 clones, with around an eighth seen just once and more than 0.015% held by the top ten. Germline V CDR1 and CDR2: SGHTA, FQGNSA. Trimming left V 1 base short and J 2 bases short, with 5 bases between. This CDR3 comprises 13 residues. Whole-study results and caveats: More deletions and fewer insertions at VDJ junctions were found in patients with type 1 diabetes. Here, the possible influence of HLA type (on TCRB rearrangement) remained unresolved.

Sequencing was carried out using naive CD4+ T cells from blood. V is TRBV7-2 and J is TRBJ2-5, with D unresolved. The receptor was isolated from a man aged 18 to 35 in good health. The CDR3 DNA reads TGTGCCAGCAGCTTAGTACAGCAAGAGACCCAGTACTTC. The encoded protein is CASSLVQQETQYF.